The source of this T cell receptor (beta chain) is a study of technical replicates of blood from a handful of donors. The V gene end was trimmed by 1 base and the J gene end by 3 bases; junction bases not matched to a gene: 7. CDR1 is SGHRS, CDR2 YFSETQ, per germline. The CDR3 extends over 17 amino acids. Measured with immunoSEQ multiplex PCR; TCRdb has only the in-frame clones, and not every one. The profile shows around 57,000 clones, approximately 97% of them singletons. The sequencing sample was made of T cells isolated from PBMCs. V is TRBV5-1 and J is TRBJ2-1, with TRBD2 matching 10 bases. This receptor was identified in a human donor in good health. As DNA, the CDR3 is TGCGCCAGCAGCTTGCCCGGACTAGCGGACATCTACAATGAGCAGTTCTTC. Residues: CASSLPGLADIYNEQFF.